The 30 T cell receptor beta chains presented below share a single source sample, sequenced in a study of shared T cell receptors in the human thymus (dated by TCRdb to about 2021). Libraries were made using the immunoSEQ multiplex PCR assay. Held by TCRdb, this immuneACCESS table contains in-frame sequences only and omits some clones. Under half of the omission traces to an unresolved V gene where checked; the cause of the rest is unknown. Recorded for this sample are hundreds of thousands of clones; approximately 88% of them occurred a single time. The ten largest clones take up over 0.008% of the sample. The same data also went into a second study, on human thymus T cells.

The sample taken for sequencing was thymocytes. These receptors were collected from a boy in the first two years of life with a congenital heart defect. Donor details come from another sample of the same person, matched by shared clones.

V gene TRBV7-2 combines with J gene TRBJ2-1, with 14 bases aligning to TRBD2. Germline loops: CDR1 SGHTA, CDR2 FQGNSA. The CDR3 is made up of 17 amino acids. With 6 bases clipped from V and 6 bases from J, the junction kept 10 bases outside the gene matches. CDR3 nucleotides: TGTGCCAGCAGACAAGGGACTAGCGGGAGTTCGGTCAATGAGCAGTTCTTC. This codes for CASRQGTSGSSVNEQFF.

This chain links TRBV2 with TRBJ1-3; unclear D gene. The CDR3 is 15 amino acids. Per germline, CDR1 SNHLY and CDR2 FYNNEI. The V and J ends lost 6 bases and 0 bases respectively, with 12 bases between them. CDR3 sequence reads: CASRITGGSGNTIYF. CDR3 nucleotides: TGTGCCAGCAGAATTACGGGAGGCTCTGGAAACACCATATATTTT.

This clone was observed a single time. The chain uses TRBV7-9 and TRBJ2-7; 8 bases fit TRBD2. The CDR3 is 15 residues long. Germline V gene data show CDR1 as SEHNR and CDR2 as FQNEAQ (reference sequence). After removal of 0 bases from V and 6 bases from J, the junction contained 7 bases not matched to a gene. The CDR3, as DNA: TGTGCCAGCAGCTTAGCCCCAGTAGCGGGGAGCGAGCAGTACTTC. It specifies CASSLAPVAGSEQYF.

The gene calls are TRBV12-2 and TRBJ2-7; the listed D gene, TRBD2, was not tested against the DNA. TRBV12-2 is designated a pseudogene. The CDR3 loop spans 16 amino acids. DNA for the CDR3: TGTGCAAGTCGCTTAGCGCGGGGACTAGGGGTCTACGAGCAGTACTTC. It encodes CASRLARGLGVYEQYF.

This chain links TRBV28 with TRBJ2-5, with a weak D call TRBD1 (6 bases). CDR3 length: 18 amino acids. The germline V and J ends were trimmed by 0 bases and 4 bases, with 21 bases remaining between them. Per the germline V gene, CDR1 is MDHEN and CDR2 is SYDVKM. DNA of the CDR3: TGTGCCAGCAGTTTATGGCCCGATCCACAGGGTTTCGGAGAGACCCAGTACTTC. Its protein is CASSLWPDPQGFGETQYF.

V and J are TRBV4-3 and TRBJ2-3; TRBD2 matches at 8 bases. Germline CDR1 and CDR2: LGHNA and YSLEER. With V trimmed by 0 bases and J by 2 bases, 10 bases remained unmatched. The CDR3 runs to 18 residues. This CDR3 reads CASSQDEVAGPHTDTQYF. CDR3 bases: TGCGCCAGCAGCCAAGATGAGGTAGCGGGACCTCACACAGATACGCAGTATTTT.

This chain joins TRBV4-3 and TRBJ2-3; the match to TRBD2 covers 8 bases. The CDR3 consists of 15 residues. CDR1 and CDR2 (germline): LGHNA, YSLEER. V trimming: 5 bases; J trimming: 2 bases; junction bases outside the gene matches: 6. CDR3 region: CASSSVAGLTDTQYF. In nucleotides, the CDR3 is TGCGCCAGCAGCTCCGTAGCGGGGCTCACAGATACGCAGTATTTT.

This clone has a handful of counts. The V call is TRBV9, the J call TRBJ2-1; 15 nucleotides line up with TRBD2. CDR3 length: 17 amino acids. With V trimmed by 0 bases and J by 6 bases, 4 bases remained unmatched. Per germline, CDR1 SGDLS and CDR2 YYNGEE. Here the CDR3 reads CASSVGLGLAGGNEQFF. The CDR3 nucleotides read TGTGCCAGCAGCGTAGGGTTGGGACTAGCGGGAGGCAATGAGCAGTTCTTC. Full variable domain (rest looked up from reference TRBV9 and TRBJ2-1): DSGVTQTPKHLITATGQRVTLRCSPRSGDLSVYWYQQSLDQGLQFLIQYYNGEERAKGNILERFSAQQFPDLHSELNLSSLELGDSALYFCASSVGLGLAGGNEQFFGPGTRLTVL.

The rearrangement uses TRBV7-2 and TRBJ2-2; possibly TRBD2 for D (7 bases). Per germline, CDR1 SGHTA and CDR2 FQGNSA. V lost 2 bases, J lost 0 bases, and 19 bases lay in between. CDR3 length equals 19 residues. The CDR3 region is CASSLKGGLGGPNTGELFF. In DNA form, the CDR3 reads TGTGCCAGCAGCTTAAAGGGGGGCTTGGGAGGGCCGAACACCGGGGAGCTGTTTTTT.

The CDR3 reads CASSQDTALYEQYF. The CDR3 nucleotides read TGTGCCAGCAGCCAGGACACGGCACTCTACGAGCAGTACTTC. The V gene is TRBV5-4, the J gene TRBJ2-7; perhaps TRBD1 as D (5 bases). V lost 4 bases and J lost 3, with 14 bases in between. The germline V gene encodes CDR1 SGHNT and CDR2 YYREEE (reference sequence). The CDR3 covers 14 residues. Full variable domain (remainder filled in from reference TRBV5-4 and TRBJ2-7): ETGVTQSPTHLIKTRGQQVTLRCSSQSGHNTVSWYQQALGQGPQFIFQYYREEENGRGNFPPRFSGLQFPNYSSELNVNALELDDSALYLCASSQDTALYEQYFGPGTRLTVT.

This chain links TRBV19 with TRBJ1-5; tentative D call: TRBD1 (6 bases). V was pared by 0 bases and J by 2 bases, with 20 bases between. This CDR3 is 19 amino acids long. The germline V gene encodes CDR1 LNHDA and CDR2 SQIVND (reference sequence). The CDR3 sequence: CASSIDPVYREQRNQPQHF. CDR3 DNA: TGTGCCAGTAGTATAGATCCGGTGTACAGGGAGCAACGCAATCAGCCCCAGCATTTT.

The chain joins TRBV5-8 to TRBJ2-7; 12 bases are a match to TRBD1. Unmatched junction bases numbered 12, after V lost 4 bases and J lost 4 bases. The CDR3 has 17 amino acids. The germline gives CDR1 SGHTS, CDR2 YDEGEE. CDR3 sequence reads: CASSPPLRDRGQYEQYF. The CDR3 DNA reads TGTGCCAGCAGCCCGCCCCTTAGGGACAGGGGGCAATACGAGCAGTACTTC.

The rearrangement links TRBV10-3 to TRBJ2-1, with TRBD2 matching 14 bases. The CDR3 totals 14 residues. CDR1 is ENHRY and CDR2 is SYGVKD in the germline V gene. J lost 7 bases, V lost 10 bases, and 6 bases had no gene match. For the CDR3, the DNA is TGTGCCAGTACCGGGACTAGCGGGAGTAATGAGCAGTTCTTC. Its protein is CASTGTSGSNEQFF.

The rearrangement joins TRBV29-1 to TRBJ2-7; 11 bases fit TRBD1. J lost 3 bases, V lost 7 bases, and 8 bases had no gene match. The CDR3 is 14 residues long. Germline V gene lookup returns CDR1 SQVTM and CDR2 ANQGSEA. This chain's CDR3 is CSARTGGPNYEQYF. CDR3 sequence (DNA): TGCAGCGCCAGGACAGGGGGCCCGAACTACGAGCAGTACTTC.

This clone was observed a single time. This chain connects TRBV6-1 to TRBJ2-7, with D possibly being TRBD1 (6 bases). This CDR3 has 15 residues. CDR1 and CDR2 (germline): MNHNS, SASEGT. V lost 2 bases to trimming and J lost 5 bases, with 16 bases between them. CDR3 DNA: TGTGCCAGCAGTGAACGGGTAGGGGGATTCCACGAGCAGTACTTC. It is translated as CASSERVGGFHEQYF.

The gene calls are TRBV27 and TRBJ2-5, with D perhaps matching TRBD1 (6 bases). Per the germline V gene, CDR1 is MNHEY and CDR2 is SMNVEV (reference sequence). V dropped 6 bases and J dropped 5 bases, with 10 bases sitting between them. This CDR3 has 12 residues. This chain's CDR3 is CASRHRGETQYF. The CDR3, as DNA: TGTGCCAGCAGGCATAGGGGGGAGACCCAGTACTTC.

This clone was counted a few times. This sequence joins TRBV4-2 and TRBJ1-2, with 10 bases lining up with TRBD1. This CDR3 comprises 15 residues. V shed 4 bases and J 4 bases; nucleotides not matched to a gene: 6. In germline, CDR1 is LGHNA, CDR2 YNFKEQ. Here the CDR3 reads CASSRSTGGLYGYTF. CDR3 sequence (DNA): TGTGCCAGCAGCCGCTCGACAGGGGGCCTCTATGGCTACACCTTC.

The chain recombines TRBV2 with TRBJ2-4, with TRBD2 matching 12 bases. V shed 3 bases, J shed 0 bases, and the junction held 12 bases outside the gene matches. CDR1 is SNHLY, CDR2 FYNNEI, per germline. The CDR3 runs to 20 residues. CDR3 DNA: TGTGCCAGCAGTGAGTACGGACTAGCGGGAAAATTGTCAGCCAAAAACATTCAGTACTTC. Its protein is CASSEYGLAGKLSAKNIQYF.

This sequence joins TRBV6-6 and TRBJ1-3; weak D call: TRBD1 (5 bases). The CDR3 has 15 residues. The V gene lost 2 bases and the J gene lost 8 bases, with 16 bases spanning the gap. CDR1 MNHNY and CDR2 SVGAGI come from the germline V gene (reference sequence). In nucleotides, the CDR3 is TGTGCCAGCAGTTACCAACCGGGGGGGAGGGACACCATATATTTT. Its protein is CASSYQPGGRDTIYF.

V gene TRBV27 combines with J gene TRBJ2-1, with 12 bases that match TRBD2. The V gene end was trimmed by 3 bases and the J gene end by 5 bases; junction bases not matched to a gene: 11. Germline CDR1 MNHEY, CDR2 SMNVEV (reference sequence). This CDR3 is built from 18 residues. The CDR3 bases are TGTGCCAGCAGTTTGACTAGCGGGGGAATCCCGCTTCACAATGAGCAGTTCTTC. It translates to CASSLTSGGIPLHNEQFF.

This chain uses TRBV30 with TRBJ1-2; no firm D call. The germline V and J ends were trimmed by 4 bases and 6 bases, with 12 bases remaining between them. CDR3 length: 12 amino acids. Per the germline V gene, CDR1 is GTSNPN and CDR2 is SVGIG (reference sequence). CDR3 DNA sequence: TGTGCCTGGAACCACAGCGGCCATGGCTACACCTTC. Amino acids: CAWNHSGHGYTF.

This clone was counted a single time. The chain joins TRBV27 to TRBJ2-7; the D gene is possibly TRBD2 (6 bases). Germline V gene sequence: CDR1 MNHEY, CDR2 SMNVEV (reference sequence). Trimming removed 6 bases at V and 3 bases at J, with 18 bases between. CDR3 length: 15 residues. This CDR3 reads CASSPRPGVGYEQYF. The CDR3 region has the DNA TGTGCCAGCAGCCCAAGGCCGGGAGTAGGCTACGAGCAGTACTTC.

The V and J genes are TRBV6-5 and TRBJ1-2, with 8 bases matching TRBD1. The CDR3 totals 16 residues. With 1 base clipped from V and 2 bases from J, the junction kept 6 bases outside the gene matches. Germline-derived CDR1 and CDR2 are MNHEY and SVGAGI. As DNA, the CDR3 is TGTGCCAGCAGTTACTTACGACAGGGGCCCAACTATGGCTACACCTTC. This gives the protein CASSYLRQGPNYGYTF.

The chain is built from TRBV12-5 and TRBJ1-5; 8 bases are shared with TRBD1. The germline CDR1 and CDR2 sequences are LGHNT and FRNRAP. The CDR3 sequence is 13 residues long. Trimming at V came to 4 bases and at J to 7 bases, leaving 3 bases not matched to a gene. Here the CDR3 reads CASGWGQVQPQHF. CDR3 nucleotide sequence: TGTGCTAGTGGTTGGGGACAGGTCCAGCCCCAGCATTTT.

The rearrangement links TRBV19 to TRBJ2-7; 9 bases map to TRBD1. The CDR3 has 16 amino acids. Germline CDR1 reads LNHDA; CDR2 reads SQIVND (reference sequence). Unmatched junction bases numbered 13, after V lost 5 bases and J lost 5 bases. DNA for the CDR3: TGTGCCAGTAGTCCCCGGGCGACAGGGGGTACCGACGAGCAGTACTTC. This translates into CASSPRATGGTDEQYF.

The chain recombines TRBV4-3 with TRBJ1-4; D might be TRBD1 (5 bases). Germline V gene data show CDR1 as LGHNA and CDR2 as YSLEER. The CDR3 covers 17 residues. V lost 3 bases and J 6 bases, leaving 20 bases between the germline ends. The CDR3, as DNA: TGCGCCAGCAGCCACCTCTTTGCGGCAGGGAGGCATGAAAAACTGTTTTTT. Residues: CASSHLFAAGRHEKLFF.

The gene calls are TRBV29-1 and TRBJ2-3; 7 nucleotides match TRBD1. The CDR3 loop spans 14 amino acids. V lost 7 bases and J lost 0; bases outside the gene matches: 7. Germline CDR1 and CDR2: SQVTM and ANQGSEA. The CDR3 DNA follows: TGCAGCGCCCCGACAGGGCTTAGCACAGATACGCAGTATTTT. Translating gives CSAPTGLSTDTQYF.

This clone was picked up one time. The V gene is TRBV5-6, the J gene TRBJ2-2; D remains unclear. Germline CDR1 is SGHDT and CDR2 is YYEEEE. CDR3 length: 15 residues. With 0 bases removed from V and 2 bases from J, the gap between germline ends came to 8 bases. CDR3 DNA: TGTGCCAGCAGCTTGGGCTGGCCCAACACCGGGGAGCTGTTTTTT. Encoded protein: CASSLGWPNTGELFF.

V and J are TRBV7-9 and TRBJ2-1; 12 nucleotides match TRBD2. J gave up 7 bases and V 4 bases, and 5 bases lay outside the gene matches. This CDR3 comprises 15 residues. CDR1 SEHNR and CDR2 FQNEAQ come from the germline V gene (reference sequence). The CDR3 is CASSSTSGSRNEQFF. CDR3 nucleotide sequence: TGTGCCAGCAGCTCGACTAGCGGGAGTCGGAATGAGCAGTTCTTC. The complete variable domain, with remaining parts taken from reference TRBV7-9 and TRBJ2-1, reads DTGVSQNPRHKITKRGQNVTFRCDPISEHNRLYWYRQTLGQGPEFLTYFQNEAQLEKSRLLSDRFSAERPKGSFSTLEIQRTEQGDSAMYLCASSSTSGSRNEQFFGPGTRLTVL.

The chain is built from TRBV11-1 and TRBJ2-7, with 9 bases identical to TRBD1. This CDR3 contains 15 residues. Germline lookup yields CDR1 SGHAT and CDR2 FQDESV (reference sequence). J was trimmed by 3 bases and V by 2 bases; bases with no gene match: 5. CDR3 region: CASSLTGGGIYEQYF. CDR3 DNA sequence: TGTGCCAGCAGCTTAACAGGGGGCGGTATCTACGAGCAGTACTTC.